Given below is one T cell receptor beta chain in context. Its antigen is unknown. This specimen comes from a study of blood T cells in healthy people across ages. Study-level points and caveats: Long-lived and aged donors differed, with more naive CD4+ cells and higher diversity in the long-lived.

A J-beta primer mix and a sample-barcoded 5' primer were used in a second PCR of about 7 to 12 cycles. A template-switch adaptor containing 12 random nucleotides labeled each cDNA molecule. In TCRdb, the 5' RACE reads were re-called with MiXCR into one record per CDR3 protein. The sample has 580,000 or so distinct CDR3 sequences, around 48% seen once. Isolation of PBMCs gave at least 7 million cells per sample. The germline V gene has CDR1 SNHLY and CDR2 FYNNEI. This CDR3 has 13 residues. The chain is built from TRBV2 and TRBJ2-1, with D hard to call. TRBJ2-7 explains the end of the DNA better; the J call may be wrong. The sequence came from an older man in good health. Sequenced input: blood. CDR3 nucleotides: TGTGCCAGCAGCTACAACTCCTACAATGAGCAGTACTTC. Amino acids: CASSYNSYNEQYF.